Listed below are T cell receptor beta chains from one sample, sequenced in a study of T cell changes during pregnancy in multiple sclerosis. Using immunoSEQ multiplex PCR, the repertoire was profiled, and TCRdb retains in-frame clones only, with some absent. The table has around 61,000 clones, more than 80% seen once. The sample here was peripheral blood, taken in the first trimester of pregnancy. Receptors were obtained from a female donor in good health, enrolled as a control in a pregnancy study. Each CDR3 is given with its conserved first and last residue. A D gene is named only where the DNA matches it firmly. Clone size appears in some rows only: once, few, many, or a class for an expanded clone.

TRBD1	-	TRBV6-1	TRBJ1-4	CASSVDRGEKLFF	TGTGCCAGCAGTGTCGACAGGGGAGAAAAACTGTTTTTT
-	-	TRBV7-3	TRBJ2-7	CASSLSLGDEQYF	TGTGCCAGCAGCTTATCTCTCGGGGACGAGCAGTACTTC
TRBD1	-	TRBV6-5	TRBJ1-5	CASSQQGGNQPQHF	TGTGCCAGCAGTCAACAGGGGGGTAATCAGCCCCAGCATTTT
TRBD1	-	TRBV27	TRBJ2-7	CASCSTGNYEQYF	TGTGCCAGCTGTTCGACAGGGAACTACGAGCAGTACTTC
-	-	TRBV9	TRBJ2-1	CASSEASGANNEQFF	TGTGCCAGCAGCGAGGCGAGCGGAGCGAACAATGAGCAGTTCTTC
-	-	TRBV7-2	TRBJ2-7	CASSSVLYEQYF	TGTGCCAGCAGCTCCGTCCTCTACGAGCAGTACTTC
TRBD1	-	TRBV5-1	TRBJ1-1	CASSGGQDNTEAFF	TGCGCCAGCAGCGGGGGACAGGATAACACTGAAGCTTTCTTT
TRBD2	-	TRBV5-8	TRBJ2-1	CASSRGRSGGYNEQFF	TGTGCCAGCAGCCGGGGGCGTAGCGGGGGTTACAATGAGCAGTTCTTC
TRBD2	once	TRBV5-1	TRBJ2-7	CASSWGTSGASLGEQYF	TGCGCCAGCAGCTGGGGGACTAGCGGGGCCTCTTTGGGAGAGCAGTACTTC
-	-	TRBV30	TRBJ1-4	CAWSRQTGPNEKLFF	TGTGCCTGGAGTCGACAGACAGGTCCTAATGAAAAACTGTTTTTT
-	-	TRBV7-8	TRBJ2-2	CASSYRNTGELFF	TGTGCCAGCAGCTATAGAAACACCGGGGAGCTGTTTTTT
-	-	TRBV19	TRBJ1-5	CASTQTTPTGNQPQHF	TGTGCCAGTACCCAAACGACCCCCACAGGGAATCAGCCCCAGCATTTT
TRBD1	-	TRBV6-5	TRBJ1-5	CASRTGTGNQPQHF	TGTGCCAGCAGGACCGGGACAGGAAATCAGCCCCAGCATTTT
-	-	TRBV7-9	TRBJ2-5	CASSFRVRETQYF	TGTGCCAGCAGCTTCAGGGTGCGGGAGACCCAGTACTTC
TRBD2	-	TRBV9	TRBJ2-5	CASSPRQGGGAEETQYF	TGTGCCAGCAGCCCCCGACAGGGCGGGGGGGCAGAAGAGACCCAGTACTTC
TRBD1	-	TRBV7-9	TRBJ2-7	CASRQAGTVRTYEQYF	TGTGCCAGCAGACAAGCCGGGACAGTCAGAACCTACGAGCAGTACTTC
TRBD1	once	TRBV13	TRBJ2-3	CASSWLTGADTQYF	TGTGCCAGCAGCTGGCTTACAGGGGCAGATACGCAGTATTTT
TRBD2	-	TRBV30	TRBJ2-7	CAWSVGGTDYEQYF	TGTGCCTGGAGTGTCGGGGGGACCGACTACGAGCAGTACTTC
TRBD1	-	TRBV19	TRBJ1-2	CASSAPGQDDYGYTF	TGTGCCAGTAGTGCCCCGGGACAGGACGACTATGGCTACACCTTC
-	few	TRBV23-1	TRBJ1-1	CASVDTPDEAFF	TGCGCCAGCGTGGACACACCCGATGAAGCTTTCTTT
-	-	TRBV5-6	TRBJ2-6	CASSFLRVFSGANVLTF	TGTGCCAGCAGCTTTTTGCGGGTGTTCTCTGGGGCCAACGTCCTGACTTTC
TRBD2	-	TRBV5-6	TRBJ2-3	CASSLGASGSTDTQYF	TGTGCCAGCAGCTTGGGGGCTAGCGGAAGCACAGATACGCAGTATTTT
TRBD1	-	TRBV5-4	TRBJ1-3	CASSSDRDSGNTIYF	TGTGCCAGCAGCTCTGACAGGGACTCTGGAAACACCATATATTTT
-	once	TRBV13	TRBJ2-7	CASSTSRVPTYEQYF	TGTGCCAGCAGCACGTCCAGGGTTCCGACCTACGAGCAGTACTTC
-	-	TRBV6-1	TRBJ1-2	CASSETYHYGYTF	TGTGCCAGCAGTGAGACTTACCACTATGGCTACACCTTC
TRBD1	-	TRBV10-3	TRBJ1-3	CATGGTGGFTSGNTIYF	TGTGCCACCGGGGGAACAGGGGGCTTTACCTCTGGAAACACCATATATTTT
TRBD1	-	TRBV30	TRBJ1-2	CAWSTGAGYTF	TGTGCCTGGAGTACAGGGGCTGGCTACACCTTC
-	-	TRBV11-1	TRBJ2-2	CASSLAAAGVTGELFF	TGTGCCAGCAGCTTAGCGGCGGCAGGGGTTACCGGGGAGCTGTTTTTT
-	-	TRBV6-1	TRBJ1-1	CASSEYGTQNTEAFF	TGTGCCAGCAGTGAATATGGGACACAGAACACTGAAGCTTTCTTT
-	-	TRBV27	TRBJ1-4	CASSLAGAKDEKLFF	TGTGCCAGCAGTTTAGCAGGGGCAAAGGATGAAAAACTGTTTTTT
-	-	TRBV19	TRBJ2-7	CASSIRQDPYEQYF	TGTGCCAGTAGTATCCGACAGGATCCGTACGAGCAGTACTTC
-	few	TRBV4-2	TRBJ2-1	CASSQGGTRNNEQFF	TGTGCCAGCAGCCAAGGGGGGACTCGAAACAATGAGCAGTTCTTC
TRBD2	-	TRBV6-5	TRBJ2-5	CASSYLAGAGETQYF	TGTGCCAGCAGTTACCTAGCGGGGGCTGGGGAGACCCAGTACTTC
TRBD1	-	TRBV30	TRBJ1-2	CAWPGQTNYGYTF	TGTGCCTGGCCGGGACAGACTAACTATGGCTACACCTTC
-	-	TRBV4-3	TRBJ1-1	CASSQDQTLNTEAFF	TGCGCCAGCAGCCAAGATCAGACATTGAACACTGAAGCTTTCTTT
TRBD1	once	TRBV19	TRBJ2-3	CASRRLQGAGTDTQYF	TGTGCCAGTAGGAGACTACAGGGGGCCGGCACAGATACGCAGTATTTT
TRBD1	-	TRBV6-1	TRBJ1-1	CASSDPGQGWNTEAFF	TGTGCCAGCAGTGATCCGGGACAGGGGTGGAACACTGAAGCTTTCTTT
TRBD1	-	TRBV4-1	TRBJ1-1	CASSPTTLDRGLTEAFF	TGCGCCAGCAGCCCGACAACCTTGGACAGGGGGCTTACTGAAGCTTTCTTT
TRBD1	-	TRBV30	TRBJ1-5	CAWSEDRGHGSNQPQHF	TGTGCCTGGAGCGAGGACAGGGGGCATGGGAGCAATCAGCCCCAGCATTTT
-	-	TRBV19	TRBJ1-4	CASTREKLGEKLFF	TGTGCCAGTACCCGGGAGAAGCTGGGTGAAAAACTGTTTTTT
-	-	TRBV9	TRBJ1-4	CASSVAIGETNEKLFF	TGTGCCAGCAGCGTAGCTATCGGGGAAACTAATGAAAAACTGTTTTTT
-	-	TRBV6-5	TRBJ1-1	CASTQGAMNTEAFF	TGTGCCAGCACACAAGGGGCCATGAACACTGAAGCTTTCTTT
TRBD1	few	TRBV2	TRBJ1-2	CASSRTNSGQAGDGYTF	TGTGCCAGCAGTAGAACAAATAGCGGACAGGCTGGTGATGGCTACACCTTC
TRBD2	-	TRBV19	TRBJ2-3	CASSDTSGTTDTQYF	TGTGCCAGTAGTGACACTAGCGGGACCACAGATACGCAGTATTTT
-	-	TRBV5-6	TRBJ1-1	CASSYYPGSSNTEAFF	TGTGCCAGCAGCTACTACCCCGGGAGCTCAAACACTGAAGCTTTCTTT